The rows below give T cell receptor beta chains drawn from one sample of a study of T cell repertoires and leukemia-associated antigens. No antigen is known for these receptors. TCRdb processed the 5' RACE reads anew with MiXCR; each CDR3 protein has one entry. The sample records more than 12,000 distinct CDR3 sequences, 30% to 45% being singletons. The sequencing sample was made of CD3+ T cells sorted from blood and cultured. These receptor sequences come from a female donor in good health. The CDR3 runs from the conserved cysteine through the conserved F or W. D genes are given only for firm matches. The size of a clone is reported for some rows only, either as once, few or many, or as a class for expanded clones.

d_call: TRBD2; v_call: TRBV20-1; clone_size: few; j_call: TRBJ2-3; cdr3_nt: TGCAGTGCAAATGGGAGGGCAGATACGCAGTATTTT; cdr3_aa: CSANGRADTQYF
d_call: NA; v_call: TRBV20-1; clone_size: medium-sized; j_call: TRBJ2-3; cdr3_nt: TGCAGTGCTAGAGGGGGCACAGATACGCAGTATTTT; cdr3_aa: CSARGGTDTQYF
d_call: NA; v_call: TRBV29-1; clone_size: medium-sized; j_call: TRBJ1-2; cdr3_nt: TGCAGCGTCGCGCACCAGGGGGGCTACACCTTC; cdr3_aa: CSVAHQGGYTF
d_call: NA; v_call: TRBV5-1; clone_size: NA; j_call: TRBJ2-5; cdr3_nt: TGCGCCAGCAGCTTGGACAGTCAAGAGACCCAGTACTTC; cdr3_aa: CASSLDSQETQYF
d_call: NA; v_call: TRBV7-2; clone_size: medium-sized; j_call: TRBJ2-7; cdr3_nt: TGTGCCAGCAGCCCACAGGGTTTGATGGACGAGCAGTACTTC; cdr3_aa: CASSPQGLMDEQYF
d_call: TRBD2; v_call: TRBV5-1; clone_size: medium-sized; j_call: TRBJ2-7; cdr3_nt: TGCGCCAGCAGCTTGTCGCTAGCGGGAGATCCAGGGCAGTACTTC; cdr3_aa: CASSLSLAGDPGQYF
d_call: NA; v_call: TRBV20-1; clone_size: medium-sized; j_call: TRBJ1-5; cdr3_nt: TGCAGTGCTAAAGGGACGGTTAATCAGCCCCAGCATTTT; cdr3_aa: CSAKGTVNQPQHF
d_call: NA; v_call: TRBV25-1; clone_size: medium-sized; j_call: TRBJ2-7; cdr3_nt: TGTGCCAGCGGATGGGGCTACGAGCAGTACTTC; cdr3_aa: CASGWGYEQYF
d_call: NA; v_call: TRBV20-1; clone_size: many; j_call: TRBJ2-5; cdr3_nt: TGCAGTGCCTCACGCGGGGCGGCTGAGACCCAGTACTTC; cdr3_aa: CSASRGAAETQYF
d_call: TRBD1; v_call: TRBV24-1; clone_size: NA; j_call: TRBJ2-3; cdr3_nt: TGTGCTAGCAGTGATTTGCGGGGCCCGGGACAGGGCTCAGATACGCAGTATTTT; cdr3_aa: CASSDLRGPGQGSDTQYF
d_call: NA; v_call: TRBV5-1; clone_size: NA; j_call: TRBJ2-7; cdr3_nt: TGCGCCAGCAGTTTTGGAGCAGCCTACGAGCAGTACTTC; cdr3_aa: CASSFGAAYEQYF
d_call: NA; v_call: TRBV12-3/TRBV12-4; clone_size: medium-sized; j_call: TRBJ2-6; cdr3_nt: TGTGCCGGATCAGAAGGGGCTGGGGCCAACGTCCTGACTTTC; cdr3_aa: CAGSEGAGANVLTF
d_call: TRBD2; v_call: TRBV12-3/TRBV12-4; clone_size: medium-sized; j_call: TRBJ2-3; cdr3_nt: TGTGCCAGCACTCTAGGCCGACTAGCGGGAGGTCAAGGGTTAACAGATACGCAGTATTTT; cdr3_aa: CASTLGRLAGGQGLTDTQYF
d_call: TRBD2; v_call: TRBV29-1; clone_size: NA; j_call: TRBJ2-3; cdr3_nt: TGCAGCGTGATTGGGGGTCTAGCGGGGCACACAGATACGCAGTATTTT; cdr3_aa: CSVIGGLAGHTDTQYF
d_call: NA; v_call: TRBV4-1; clone_size: NA; j_call: TRBJ2-2; cdr3_nt: TGCGCCAGCAGCCAAGATGAGGCCGGGGAGCTGTTTTTT; cdr3_aa: CASSQDEAGELFF
d_call: TRBD2; v_call: TRBV20-1; clone_size: many; j_call: TRBJ2-7; cdr3_nt: TGCAGTGCTAGAGAAGGCAGCGGGAGGACTCCTCGGGACGAGCAGTACTTC; cdr3_aa: CSAREGSGRTPRDEQYF
d_call: NA; v_call: TRBV18; clone_size: NA; j_call: TRBJ2-6; cdr3_nt: TGTGCCAGCTCACCACCACAGGGTGGGTCTGGGGCCAACGTCCTGACTTTC; cdr3_aa: CASSPPQGGSGANVLTF
d_call: NA; v_call: TRBV7-3; clone_size: once; j_call: TRBJ2-7; cdr3_nt: TGTGCCAGCAGCTCATGGAGAAGCGACGAGCAGTACTTC; cdr3_aa: CASSSWRSDEQYF
d_call: TRBD1; v_call: TRBV5-1; clone_size: medium-sized; j_call: TRBJ1-2; cdr3_nt: TGCGCCAGCAGCTTACGGACAGGGATGTATGGCTACACCTTC; cdr3_aa: CASSLRTGMYGYTF
d_call: NA; v_call: TRBV18; clone_size: many; j_call: TRBJ2-1; cdr3_nt: TGTGCCAGCTCCCCACCTCGCGGGACGTCCTACAATGAGCAGTTCTTC; cdr3_aa: CASSPPRGTSYNEQFF
d_call: NA; v_call: TRBV29-1; clone_size: NA; j_call: TRBJ2-1; cdr3_nt: TGCAGCTTTTCTACCCTCAATGAGCAGTTCTTC; cdr3_aa: CSFSTLNEQFF
d_call: NA; v_call: TRBV11-2; clone_size: NA; j_call: TRBJ2-5; cdr3_nt: TGTGCCGGCAGCCCCATCGGCGGACCTGGCGGTACCCAGTACTTC; cdr3_aa: CAGSPIGGPGGTQYF
d_call: NA; v_call: TRBV11-3; clone_size: few; j_call: TRBJ1-2; cdr3_nt: TGTGCCAGCAGCTTAGAAAGGATAGGGGATGGCTACACCTTC; cdr3_aa: CASSLERIGDGYTF
d_call: NA; v_call: TRBV20-1; clone_size: NA; j_call: TRBJ1-6; cdr3_nt: TGCAGTGATGGGGTTTCACCCCTCCACTTT; cdr3_aa: CSDGVSPLHF
d_call: NA; v_call: TRBV11-2; clone_size: medium-sized; j_call: TRBJ2-7; cdr3_nt: TGTGCCAGCAGCCCCGGGGTGGCCTACGAGCAGTACTTC; cdr3_aa: CASSPGVAYEQYF
d_call: TRBD2; v_call: TRBV4-1; clone_size: NA; j_call: TRBJ2-1; cdr3_nt: TGCGCCAGCAGCCAACTCGTGATACTAGCGGGAGGATCCAATGAGCAGTTCTTC; cdr3_aa: CASSQLVILAGGSNEQFF
d_call: TRBD2; v_call: TRBV12-3/TRBV12-4; clone_size: medium-sized; j_call: TRBJ2-7; cdr3_nt: TGTGCCAGCAGTTTAGGGACTAGGTACGAGCAGTACTTC; cdr3_aa: CASSLGTRYEQYF
d_call: NA; v_call: TRBV7-9; clone_size: NA; j_call: TRBJ2-7; cdr3_nt: TGTGCCGACAAGCTGGACCACTACGAGCAGTACTTC; cdr3_aa: CADKLDHYEQYF
d_call: NA; v_call: TRBV20-1; clone_size: medium-sized; j_call: TRBJ2-5; cdr3_nt: TGCAGTGCGAAGGCGGATGGCAGTACACAATTCCAAGAGACCCAGTACTTC; cdr3_aa: CSAKADGSTQFQETQYF
d_call: TRBD2; v_call: TRBV25-1; clone_size: medium-sized; j_call: TRBJ2-1; cdr3_nt: TGTGCCAGCAGTAGTTATAGCGGGACAATCAATGAGCAGTTCTTC; cdr3_aa: CASSSYSGTINEQFF
d_call: NA; v_call: TRBV2; clone_size: many; j_call: TRBJ2-7; cdr3_nt: TGTGCCAGCACCAGAAACCACCCAGACAGGACCCCCTACGAGCAGTACTTC; cdr3_aa: CASTRNHPDRTPYEQYF
d_call: NA; v_call: TRBV7-9; clone_size: NA; j_call: TRBJ2-2; cdr3_nt: TGTGCCAGCAGTATCGGCTGGACCGGGGAGCTGTTTTTT; cdr3_aa: CASSIGWTGELFF
d_call: NA; v_call: TRBV6-5; clone_size: medium-sized; j_call: TRBJ2-7; cdr3_nt: TGTGCCAGCAGTTACCGAGGGCGCGACGAGCAGTACTTC; cdr3_aa: CASSYRGRDEQYF
d_call: TRBD1; v_call: TRBV24-1; clone_size: NA; j_call: TRBJ2-7; cdr3_nt: TGCGCCACCAGTGCGGCAGGGGGAAACGAGCAGTGCTTC; cdr3_aa: CATSAAGGNEQCF
d_call: NA; v_call: TRBV27; clone_size: NA; j_call: TRBJ2-7; cdr3_nt: TGTGCCACCCAAAGAGGGGCAGGGATTGACTACGAGCAGTACTTC; cdr3_aa: CATQRGAGIDYEQYF
d_call: NA; v_call: TRBV12-3/TRBV12-4; clone_size: NA; j_call: TRBJ2-3; cdr3_nt: TGTGCCAGCAGTGGCGCTGGGCAAGGAAACATGGATACGCAGTATTTT; cdr3_aa: CASSGAGQGNMDTQYF
d_call: NA; v_call: TRBV5-1; clone_size: medium-sized; j_call: TRBJ2-5; cdr3_nt: TGCGCCAGCAGCTTGAGACAGTTCCAAGAGACCCAGTACTTC; cdr3_aa: CASSLRQFQETQYF
d_call: NA; v_call: TRBV12-3/TRBV12-4; clone_size: medium-sized; j_call: TRBJ1-2; cdr3_nt: TGTGCCAGCACCCCCGGCCTTGGCTACACCTTC; cdr3_aa: CASTPGLGYTF
d_call: NA; v_call: TRBV10-3; clone_size: few; j_call: TRBJ2-5; cdr3_nt: TGTGCCATCAGTGATAGGGAGCAGGGGCCACTAGGAGCCCAGTACTTC; cdr3_aa: CAISDREQGPLGAQYF
d_call: TRBD2; v_call: TRBV20-1; clone_size: once; j_call: TRBJ2-3; cdr3_nt: TGCAGTGCATGGACTAGCGGGAGTCTCACAGGTACGCAGTATTTT; cdr3_aa: CSAWTSGSLTGTQYF
d_call: NA; v_call: TRBV5-5; clone_size: medium-sized; j_call: TRBJ2-3; cdr3_nt: TGTGCCAGCAGCTCCCCTGGCACAGATACGCAGTATTTT; cdr3_aa: CASSSPGTDTQYF
d_call: TRBD2; v_call: TRBV20-1; clone_size: medium-sized; j_call: TRBJ2-7; cdr3_nt: TGCAGTGCTACCGAAGCGGGAGGGACGTACGAGCAGTACTTC; cdr3_aa: CSATEAGGTYEQYF
d_call: NA; v_call: TRBV21-1; clone_size: many; j_call: TRBJ2-1; cdr3_nt: TGTGCCAGCAGCAAAGAGGCGGGAGGGCCTTACAATGAGCAGTTCTTC; cdr3_aa: CASSKEAGGPYNEQFF
d_call: TRBD2; v_call: TRBV20-1; clone_size: medium-sized; j_call: TRBJ2-1; cdr3_nt: TGCAGTGCTAGAACGACTAGCGGGAGTTACAATGAGCAGTTCTTC; cdr3_aa: CSARTTSGSYNEQFF
d_call: TRBD1; v_call: TRBV6-5; clone_size: few; j_call: TRBJ1-2; cdr3_nt: TGTGCCAGCAGTTACTCAAGGACAGGGGCTAACTATGGCTACACCTTC; cdr3_aa: CASSYSRTGANYGYTF
d_call: NA; v_call: TRBV4-3; clone_size: many; j_call: TRBJ2-2; cdr3_nt: TGCGCCGGCAGCCAAAACGGTGCTACCGGGGAGCTGTTTTTT; cdr3_aa: CAGSQNGATGELFF